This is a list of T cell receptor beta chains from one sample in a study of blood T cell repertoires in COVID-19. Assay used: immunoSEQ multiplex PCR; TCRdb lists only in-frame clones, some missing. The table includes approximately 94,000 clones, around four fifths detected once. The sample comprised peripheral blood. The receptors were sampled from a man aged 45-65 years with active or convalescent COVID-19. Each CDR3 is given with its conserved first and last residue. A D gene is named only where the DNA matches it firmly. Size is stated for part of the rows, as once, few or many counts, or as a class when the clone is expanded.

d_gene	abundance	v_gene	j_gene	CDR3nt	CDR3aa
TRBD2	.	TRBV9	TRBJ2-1	TGTGCCAGCAGCCCCACTAGCGGGGCCGTTGATGAGCAGTTCTTC	CASSPTSGAVDEQFF
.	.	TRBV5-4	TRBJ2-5	TGTGCCAGCACCAGAGAGGAAGAGACCCAGTACTTC	CASTREEETQYF
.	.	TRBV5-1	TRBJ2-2	TGCGCCAGCAGCTTCCGTGGGGCGGACACCGGGGAGCTGTTTTTT	CASSFRGADTGELFF
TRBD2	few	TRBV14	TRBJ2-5	TGTGCCAGCAGCCAAGAACAGCGGGGGGAGACCCAGTACTTC	CASSQEQRGETQYF
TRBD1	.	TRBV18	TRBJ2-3	TGTGCCAGCTCACCACCCGGGACAGGGTGGATCGTAGTAGATTTT	CASSPPGTGWIVVDF
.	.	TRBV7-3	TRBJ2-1	TGTGCCAGCAGCTTAGAGGGTAGCTACAATGAGCAGTTCTTC	CASSLEGSYNEQFF
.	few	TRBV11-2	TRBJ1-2	TGTGCCAGCAGCCCGATAGGGGGGGCGGAGGGCTACACCTTC	CASSPIGGAEGYTF
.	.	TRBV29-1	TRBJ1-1	TGCAGCGGGGGACACGAGAACACTGAAGCTTTCTTT	CSGGHENTEAFF
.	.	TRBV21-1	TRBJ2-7	TGTGCCAGCCCCCCCGAAAACACGGGCCTGGGGGGCTACGAGCAGTACTTC	CASPPENTGLGGYEQYF
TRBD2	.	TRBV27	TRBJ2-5	TGTGCCAGCAGTTTATCGGCGGTAGCGGGAGTCGAAGAGACCCAGTACTTC	CASSLSAVAGVEETQYF
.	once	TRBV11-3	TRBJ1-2	TGTGCCAGCAGCCCTACAGGGAACTATGGCTACACCTTC	CASSPTGNYGYTF
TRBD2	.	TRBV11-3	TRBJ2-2	TGTGCCAGCAGCTCCCTTAGCGGGAGGGCGAACACCGGGGAGCTGTTTTTT	CASSSLSGRANTGELFF
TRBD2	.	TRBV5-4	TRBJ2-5	TGTGCCAGCAGGGCCGGGACTACTGAGACCCAGTACTTC	CASRAGTTETQYF
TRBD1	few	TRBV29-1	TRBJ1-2	TGCAGCGTTGATCGACAGGGGAACTATGGCTACACCTTC	CSVDRQGNYGYTF
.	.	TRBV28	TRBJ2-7	TGTGCCAGCACTAGGTCATACGAGCAGTACTTC	CASTRSYEQYF
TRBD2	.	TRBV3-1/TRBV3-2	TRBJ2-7	TGTGCCAGCAGCCAAGGGTCCGGACTAGCCTTCGAGCAGTACTTC	CASSQGSGLAFEQYF
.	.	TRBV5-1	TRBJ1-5	TGCGCCAGCAGCTTCTATGGGGCACATCATAGCAATCAGCCCCAGCATTTT	CASSFYGAHHSNQPQHF
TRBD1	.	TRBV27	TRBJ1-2	TGTGCCAGCAGTAAACAGGGGGGGGATGGCTACACCTTC	CASSKQGGDGYTF
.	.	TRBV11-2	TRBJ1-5	TGTGCCAGCAGCCTTACGGGGGGGCGGCGGAATCAGCCCCAGCATTTT	CASSLTGGRRNQPQHF
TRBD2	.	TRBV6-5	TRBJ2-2	TGTGCCAGCAGTTACTGGCTTGGCGGGAGAACCGGGGAGCTGTTTTTT	CASSYWLGGRTGELFF
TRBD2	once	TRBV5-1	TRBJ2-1	TGCGCCAGCAGCCCTAAGAGCGGGAGACCCTACAATGAGCAGTTCTTC	CASSPKSGRPYNEQFF
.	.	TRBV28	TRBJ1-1	TGTGCCAGCAGTTTCTGGGGCAGGGGCGCTGAAGCTTTCTTT	CASSFWGRGAEAFF
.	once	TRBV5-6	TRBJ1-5	TGTGCCAGCAGCTTGGACAACAGCAATCAGCCCCAGCATTTT	CASSLDNSNQPQHF
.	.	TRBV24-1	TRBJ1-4	TGTGCCACCAGTGACCCCTGGGCTGGAAAACTGTTTTTT	CATSDPWAGKLFF
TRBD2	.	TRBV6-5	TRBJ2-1	TGTGCCAGCAGTTATTCAGCGGGAGGGCCGGGTGAGCAGTTCTTC	CASSYSAGGPGEQFF
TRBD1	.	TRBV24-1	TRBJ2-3	TGTGCCACTATACAGGGGGGCACAGATACGCAGTATTTT	CATIQGGTDTQYF
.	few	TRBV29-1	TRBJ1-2	TGCAGCGTAGCCGATGGCTACACCTTC	CSVADGYTF
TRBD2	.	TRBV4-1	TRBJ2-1	TGCGCCAGCAGCCAAGAAAATACTAGCGGCAATGAGCAGTTCTTC	CASSQENTSGNEQFF
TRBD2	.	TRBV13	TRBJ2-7	TGTGCCAGCAGTTTAGGGACTAGCGGGACCCGTGAGCAGTACTTC	CASSLGTSGTREQYF
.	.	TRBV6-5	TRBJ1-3	TGTGCCAGCAGTTACTCTCTACCGGGCTCTGGAAACACCATATATTTT	CASSYSLPGSGNTIYF
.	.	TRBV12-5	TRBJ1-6	TGTGCTAGCAGCACAGGACCCAGCTCCTATAATTCACCCCTCCACTTT	CASSTGPSSYNSPLHF
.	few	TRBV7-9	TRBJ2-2	TGTGCCAGCAGCCCCCAGGGGGGGAACACCGGGGAGCTGTTTTTT	CASSPQGGNTGELFF
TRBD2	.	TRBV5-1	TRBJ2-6	TGCGCCAGCAGCTCCATTGGACTAGCGGGAGGTGGTGGGGCCAACGTCCTGACTTTC	CASSSIGLAGGGGANVLTF
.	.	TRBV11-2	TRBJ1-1	TGTGCCAGCAGCTCATCTCCGGGGAACACTGAAGCTTTCTTT	CASSSSPGNTEAFF
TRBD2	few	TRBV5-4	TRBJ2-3	TGTGCCACCGAGACTAGCGGCACAGATACGCAGTATTTT	CATETSGTDTQYF
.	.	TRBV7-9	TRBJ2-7	TGTGCCAGCAGCCCAGAATCGGGCGGGCGGCAGCAGGAGGCCGAGCAGTACTTC	CASSPESGGRQQEAEQYF
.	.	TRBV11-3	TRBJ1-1	TGTGCCAGCAGCTTAGGGGCCACTGAAGCTTTCTTT	CASSLGATEAFF
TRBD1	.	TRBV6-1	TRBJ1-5	TGTGCCAGCAGTGAAGGGTCAGGGGGAAGGCAGCCCCAGCATTTT	CASSEGSGGRQPQHF
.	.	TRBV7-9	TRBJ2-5	TGTGCCAGCAGCTTATTAGGGGGAGAGACCCAGTACTTC	CASSLLGGETQYF
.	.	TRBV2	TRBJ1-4	TGTGCCAGCAGTGCCACGGGGGATAATGAAAAACTGTTTTTT	CASSATGDNEKLFF
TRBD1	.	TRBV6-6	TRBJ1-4	TGTGCCAGCAGTCCACGGATGCAGGGGGGTAATGAAAAACTGTTTTTT	CASSPRMQGGNEKLFF
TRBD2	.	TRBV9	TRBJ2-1	TGTGCCAGCAGCGAGGGACTAGCGTTCAATGAGCAGTTCTTC	CASSEGLAFNEQFF
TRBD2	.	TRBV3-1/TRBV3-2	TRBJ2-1	TGTGCCAGCAGCCGATCTGAGCGGGAGCAGTTTTGGTTTCCCTACAATGAGCAGTTCTTC	CASSRSEREQFWFPYNEQFF
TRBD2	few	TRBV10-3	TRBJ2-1	TGTGCCATCAGTGAGTCGGCTCTAGCGGGTGGGGTCAATGAGCAGTTCTTC	CAISESALAGGVNEQFF
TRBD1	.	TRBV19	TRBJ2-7	TGTGCCAGTAGTACATCAGGGGGTGTGCAGTACTTC	CASSTSGGVQYF
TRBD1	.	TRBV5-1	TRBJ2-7	TGCGCCAGCAGCTTGGGGGGACAGTCCTCCTACGAGCAGTACTTC	CASSLGGQSSYEQYF
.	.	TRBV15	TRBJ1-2	TGTGCCACCAGCAGAGACCGGGACACCCTCTATGGCTACACCTTC	CATSRDRDTLYGYTF
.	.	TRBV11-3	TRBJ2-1	TGTGCCAGCAGCTTAGTCCTAGCATACAATGAGCAGTTCTTC	CASSLVLAYNEQFF
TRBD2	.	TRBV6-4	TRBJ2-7	TGTGCCAGCAGTACGGGACTAGCGGGCTCCGAGCAGTACTTC	CASSTGLAGSEQYF
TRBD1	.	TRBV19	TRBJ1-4	TGTGCCAGTAGTAAAGGGACAGGGGTTTCGGAACTGTTTTTT	CASSKGTGVSELFF
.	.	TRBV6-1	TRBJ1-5	TGTGCCAGCAGTGAACAGGATACAAATCAGCCCCAGCATTTT	CASSEQDTNQPQHF
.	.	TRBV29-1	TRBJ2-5	TGCAGCGTTTCGTCCTTTTGGGGCTTGGAGACCCAGTACTTC	CSVSSFWGLETQYF
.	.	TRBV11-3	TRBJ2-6	TGTGCCAGCAGCTTATCGGCTGGGGCCAACGTCCTGACTTTC	CASSLSAGANVLTF
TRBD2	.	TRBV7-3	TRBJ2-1	TGTGCCAGCAGTTTGGCTAGCGGCAATAATGAGCAGTTCTTC	CASSLASGNNEQFF
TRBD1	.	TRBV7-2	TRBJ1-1	TGTGCCAGCAGCTTAGGGTGGGGGACAGACACTGAAGCTTTCTTT	CASSLGWGTDTEAFF
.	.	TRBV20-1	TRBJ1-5	TGCAGTGCTAGTCGGGGTATCAATCAGCCCCAGCATTTT	CSASRGINQPQHF